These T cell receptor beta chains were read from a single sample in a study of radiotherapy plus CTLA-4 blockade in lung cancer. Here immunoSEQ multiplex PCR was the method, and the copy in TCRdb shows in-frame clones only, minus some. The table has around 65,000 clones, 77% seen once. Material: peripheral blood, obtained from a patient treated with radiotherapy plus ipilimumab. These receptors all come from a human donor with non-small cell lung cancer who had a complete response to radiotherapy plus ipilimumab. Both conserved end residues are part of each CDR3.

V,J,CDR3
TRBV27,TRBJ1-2,CASSPRGQYVNYGYTF
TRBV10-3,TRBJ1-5,CAISESQQDQPQHF
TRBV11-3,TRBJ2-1,CASSLGGPHNEQFF
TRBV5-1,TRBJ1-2,CASSSTGRDYGYTF
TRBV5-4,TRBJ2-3,CASGREGLRDTQYF
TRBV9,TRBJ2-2,CASSPTLLAGGPTGELFF
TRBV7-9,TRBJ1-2,CASSYGQGGYGYTF
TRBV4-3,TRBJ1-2,CASSQDTVRTYGYTF
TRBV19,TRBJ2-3,CASSPPGDTQYF
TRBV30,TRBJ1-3,CAWSPRDRGGGNTIYF
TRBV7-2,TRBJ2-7,CASSLVSGAYEQYF
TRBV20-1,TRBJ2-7,CSASARYEQYF
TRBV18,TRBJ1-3,CASSPGENTIYF
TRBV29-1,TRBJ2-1,CSVGAGGLTSSYNEQFF
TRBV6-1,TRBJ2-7,CASRQRTYEQYF
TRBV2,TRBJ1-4,CASSVEGQGNEKLFF
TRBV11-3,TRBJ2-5,CASSLSGTRSETQYF
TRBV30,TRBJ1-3,CAWSGGQGIFSSSGNTIYF
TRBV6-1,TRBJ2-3,CASSAGQTWVDTQYF
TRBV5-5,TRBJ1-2,CASRTGFGDYGYTF
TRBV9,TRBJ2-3,CASSISYRTDTQCF
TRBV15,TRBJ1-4,CATSGTYRTNEKLFF
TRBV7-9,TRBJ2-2,CASSPSTAPGELFF
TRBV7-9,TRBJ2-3,CASSGGANTQYF
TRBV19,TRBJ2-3,CASRDTQGVTDTQYF
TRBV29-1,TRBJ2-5,CSVEDLQGAGETQYF
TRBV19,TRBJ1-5,CASRVTGQGGYSNQPQHF
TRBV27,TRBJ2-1,CASSTRQGYYNEQFF
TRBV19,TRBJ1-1,CASIPRAGWTEAFF
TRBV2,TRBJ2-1,CASTRTGDTYNEQFF
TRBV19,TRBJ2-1,CASTVTIRDEQFF
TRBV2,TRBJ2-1,CASSASGRAASYNEQFF
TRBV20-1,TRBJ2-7,CSASLVHEQYF
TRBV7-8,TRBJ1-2,CASSTVKGSPFLTF
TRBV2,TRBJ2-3,CASSRPPTDTQYF
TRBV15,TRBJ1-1,CATSRGFTEAFF
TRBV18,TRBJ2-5,CASSPPAGTETQYF
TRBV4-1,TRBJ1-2,CASSLTTGANYGYTF
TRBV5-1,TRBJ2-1,CASVGGKSSYNEQFF
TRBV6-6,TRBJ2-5,CASSDGGRGQETQYF
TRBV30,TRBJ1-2,CAWSVLRPYGYTF
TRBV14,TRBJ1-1,CASSPGLADTEAFF
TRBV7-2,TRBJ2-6,CASSSPRGSGANVLTF
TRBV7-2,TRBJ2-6,CASSLASGTGANVLTF
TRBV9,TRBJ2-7,CASSVYRVDYEQYF
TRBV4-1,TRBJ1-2,CASSHVGAGVGYGYTF
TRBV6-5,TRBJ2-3,CASSYIRTRSTDTQYF
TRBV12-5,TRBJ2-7,CASGLAPVYEQYF
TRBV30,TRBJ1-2,CAWSVRPTRLTF
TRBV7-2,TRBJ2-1,CASSLVRDRQFF
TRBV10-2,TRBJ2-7,CASSDLRVRYEQYF
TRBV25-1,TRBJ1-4,CASSRAVADEKLFF
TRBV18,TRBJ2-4,CASSPPGRGAKNIQYF
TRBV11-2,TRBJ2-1,CASSFGTGNLVSYNEQFF
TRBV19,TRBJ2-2,CASRREGTGELFF
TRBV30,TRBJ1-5,CAWSVYGGQPQHF
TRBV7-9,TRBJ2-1,CASSPRGREGNEQFF
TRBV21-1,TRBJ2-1,CASSKVGFGQAGPFF
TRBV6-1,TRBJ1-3,CASSEDIHSGNTIYF